Below are 11 T cell receptor beta chains sequenced from a single sample in a study of cytomegalovirus exposure and HLA in healthy donors (TCRdb year 2017). The protocol used for the library was the immunoSEQ multiplex PCR assay. TCRdb mirrors the immuneACCESS table, restricted to in-frame sequences. Some clones are absent from its copies; in checked studies, under half trace to an unresolved V gene, and the reason for the others is unknown. Counted in this sample were some 110,000 clones; 80% to 90% of them appeared once. Around 4.5% of the sample rests with the top ten. Sample: PBMCs. These receptors all come from a man younger than 30 in good health and CMV-seropositive.

CDR3 bases: TGTGCCAGCAGCCAGTGGACAGGCCTCTTCTCTGGAAACACCATATATTTT. It encodes CASSQWTGLFSGNTIYF. The chain couples TRBV7-6 to TRBJ1-3; TRBD1 aligns across 7 bases. CDR3 length: 17 amino acids. With V trimmed by 5 bases and J by 0 bases, 10 bases remained unmatched. Germline V gives CDR1 SGHVS, CDR2 FNYEAQ. Combining the CDR3 with reference TRBV7-6 and TRBJ1-3 gives the whole variable domain GAGVSQSPRYKVTKRGQDVALRCDPISGHVSLYWYRQALGQGPEFLTYFNYEAQQDKSGLPNDRFSAERPEGSISTLTIQRTEQRDSAMYRCASSQWTGLFSGNTIYFGEGSWLTVV.

The count of this clone is one. The V and J genes are TRBV27 and TRBJ1-2; D unresolved. V lost 6 bases and J 4 bases, leaving 18 bases between the germline ends. CDR3 size: 15 residues. Germline V gives CDR1 MNHEY, CDR2 SMNVEV (reference sequence). The CDR3, as DNA: TGTGCCAGCAGACCCCTTAACCGGGATTCCTATGGCTACACCTTC. It specifies CASRPLNRDSYGYTF.

The gene calls are TRBV4-3 and TRBJ2-7; D may be TRBD1 (6 bases). The CDR3 has 15 amino acids. CDR1 and CDR2 from the germline V gene are LGHNA and YSLEER. V was trimmed by 0 bases and J by 5 bases, leaving 14 bases between them. The CDR3 DNA reads TGCGCCAGCAGCCAAGATAACGACAGGTCCAACGAGCAGTACTTC. The encoded protein is CASSQDNDRSNEQYF.

V gene TRBV6-5 combines with J gene TRBJ2-2, with 8 bases identical to TRBD1. Trimming cost V 5 bases and J 4 bases; bases outside gene matches: 6. The germline V gene encodes CDR1 MNHEY and CDR2 SVGAGI. The CDR3 has 15 amino acids. CDR3 sequence reads: CASSRRTGSTGELFF. CDR3 in DNA: TGTGCCAGCAGTCGCCGGACAGGGAGCACCGGGGAGCTGTTTTTT.

The chain couples TRBV5-1 to TRBJ2-7, with 8 bases aligning to TRBD2. Germline trimming cut 7 bases from V and 0 bases from J; bases unmatched to any gene: 6. The CDR3 consists of 14 residues. From germline, CDR1 is SGHRS and CDR2 YFSETQ. This chain's CDR3 is CASSPGGSSYEQYF. In DNA, the CDR3 is TGCGCCAGCTCACCGGGAGGGAGCTCCTACGAGCAGTACTTC.

The chain couples TRBV6-4 to TRBJ1-2; TRBD1 matches at 7 bases. V was clipped by 3 bases and J by 7 bases; unmatched bases: 14. Germline loops: CDR1 MRHNA, CDR2 SNTAGT. The CDR3 sequence is 16 residues long. The DNA for the CDR3 is TGTGCCAGCAGTGAGGGGACAGCGCCTATGTCTCGTGGCTACACCTTC. This codes for CASSEGTAPMSRGYTF.

V and J are TRBV28 and TRBJ2-1; 10 bases are shared with TRBD2. Germline CDR1 reads MDHEN; CDR2 reads SYDVKM. J gave up 7 bases and V 6 bases, and 9 bases lay outside the gene matches. CDR3 size: 15 residues. Here the CDR3 DNA reads TGTGCCAGCAGGAAATGGGCTAGCGGGGGAAATGAGCAGTTCTTC. Translated: CASRKWASGGNEQFF.

The chain recombines TRBV5-4 with TRBJ2-1; D is uncertain. Germline CDR1 reads SGHNT; CDR2 reads YYREEE (reference sequence). V dropped 0 bases and J dropped 8 bases, with 9 bases sitting between them. The CDR3 is made up of 13 amino acids. The CDR3 here is CASSLVSIDEQFF. The CDR3 DNA reads as TGTGCCAGCAGCTTGGTGTCTATCGATGAGCAGTTCTTC.

This chain joins TRBV11-1 and TRBJ2-5, with TRBD2 matching 7 bases. Trimming cost V 1 base and J 2 bases; bases outside gene matches: 4. The CDR3 contains 15 residues. CDR1 is SGHAT, CDR2 FQDESV, per germline (reference sequence). This CDR3 is CASSLGWRGQETQYF. As DNA, the CDR3 is TGTGCCAGCAGCTTAGGATGGCGGGGGCAAGAGACCCAGTACTTC. The full variable domain, completed using reference TRBV11-1 and TRBJ2-5, is EAEVAQSPRYKITEKSQAVAFWCDPISGHATLYWYRQILGQGPELLVQFQDESVVDDSQLPKDRFSAERLKGVDSTLKIQPAELGDSAMYLCASSLGWRGQETQYFGPGTRLLVL.

This chain uses TRBV2 with TRBJ2-7; D uncertain. Looked up from germline, CDR1 is SNHLY and CDR2 is FYNNEI. V shed 7 bases and J shed 2 bases, with 15 bases lying between them. The CDR3 contains 14 residues. The CDR3 DNA is TGTGCCAGCAACGTCCAGGTTTCGACCTACGAGCAGTACTTC. Protein sequence: CASNVQVSTYEQYF. The complete variable domain, with remaining parts taken from reference TRBV2 and TRBJ2-7, reads EPEVTQTPSHQVTQMGQEVILRCVPISNHLYFYWYRQILGQKVEFLVSFYNNEISEKSEIFDDQFSVERPDGSNFTLKIRSTKLEDSAMYFCASNVQVSTYEQYFGPGTRLTVT.

This clone was seen once. The gene calls are TRBV7-2 and TRBJ1-6, with TRBD1 as a possible D gene (5 bases). CDR3 length equals 14 residues. CDR1 is SGHTA, CDR2 FQGNSA, per germline. Between the trimmed V and J ends, which lost 5 bases and 10 bases, there was a span of 15 bases. The CDR3 loop is CASSNVDRFSPLHF. CDR3 nucleotide sequence: TGTGCCAGCAGCAATGTAGACAGATTCTCACCCCTCCACTTT.